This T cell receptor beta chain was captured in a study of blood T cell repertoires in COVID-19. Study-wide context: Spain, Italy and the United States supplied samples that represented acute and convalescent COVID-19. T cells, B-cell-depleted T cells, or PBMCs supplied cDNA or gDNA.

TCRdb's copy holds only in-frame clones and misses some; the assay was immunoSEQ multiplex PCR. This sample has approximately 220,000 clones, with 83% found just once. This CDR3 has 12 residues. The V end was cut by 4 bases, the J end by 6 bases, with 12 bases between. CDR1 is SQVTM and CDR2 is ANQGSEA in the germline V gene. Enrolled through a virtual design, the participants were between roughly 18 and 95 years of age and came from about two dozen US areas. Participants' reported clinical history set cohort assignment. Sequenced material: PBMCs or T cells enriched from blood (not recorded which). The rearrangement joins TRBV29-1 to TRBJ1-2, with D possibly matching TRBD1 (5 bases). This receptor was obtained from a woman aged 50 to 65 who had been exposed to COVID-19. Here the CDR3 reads CSVGRKQDGYTF. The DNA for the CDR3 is TGCAGCGTTGGAAGGAAACAGGATGGCTACACCTTC.